This T cell receptor beta chain was captured by sequencing in a study of T-cell memory formation after mild COVID-19. Broader study findings: Clones which contracted sat mainly in CM and EM if CD4+, and in EMRA if CD8+. Pre-infection memory harbored some responding clones, suggesting cross-reactive memory joined. Second-wave clones that peaked on day 37 lacked confirmed SARS-CoV-2 specificity.

Between the trimmed V and J ends, which lost 0 bases and 10 bases, there was a span of 10 bases. The germline CDR1 and CDR2 sequences are MNHNY and SVGAGI (reference sequence). This CDR3 is built from 14 residues. Worth noting for this clonotype: What it binds is not known.

After 5'RACE with constant-segment primers, TCR alpha and TCR beta cDNA libraries carrying sample barcodes and UMIs were obtained. TCRdb passed the 5' RACE reads through MiXCR, listing each CDR3 protein once. Among about 430,000 distinct CDR3 sequences, about 24% were seen once, and the ten largest hold around 9%. This chain links TRBV6-6 with TRBJ1-6; D perhaps matches TRBD1 (5 bases). This TCR came from an adult woman who had mild COVID-19 (a few samples of this study predate the infection). Cell type and time point are not known. The sequenced sample was PBMCs or a T cell subset sorted from them (not recorded which). The DNA for the CDR3 is TGTGCCAGCAGTTACTCCCAGGGTCACTCACCCCTCCACTTT. As protein: CASSYSQGHSPLHF.